The 9 T cell receptor beta chains below all came from one sample that was sequenced in a study of shared clonotypes between healthy human individuals (dated by TCRdb to the early 2020s). The library relied on the immunoSEQ multiplex PCR assay. In TCRdb, the immuneACCESS table is reduced to in-frame sequences with V and J assigned. These tables do not hold every clone; where another copy was compared, an unresolved V gene accounts for under half, and the others remain unexplained. This sample holds 2 million to 2.5 million clones; 80% to 95% were observed only once. The leading ten clones occupy about 0.37% of the sample. The source material was naive CD4+ T cells from PBMCs. The intended sense of this specimen's cell subset or site label: CD45RA+ positively selected. The receptors were gathered from a man aged 18 to 30 in good health. Some clones in this sample may be carry-over from other donors' samples.

The chain uses TRBV9 and TRBJ1-1, with a tentative D call TRBD1 (5 bases). The CDR3 covers 15 residues. The ends were cut back, 2 bases at V and 0 bases at J, with 11 bases in the middle. CDR1 is SGDLS and CDR2 is YYNGEE in the germline V gene. DNA for the CDR3: TGTGCCAGCAGCGTGATCGGACATTTGAACACTGAAGCTTTCTTT. Protein product: CASSVIGHLNTEAFF.

A remark on this clone: One end of the junction is discordant with germline, which a read error may explain. This chain uses TRBV6-5 with TRBJ2-7; D possibly corresponds to TRBD2 (5 bases). The CDR3 runs 15 residues. The germline gives CDR1 MNHEY, CDR2 SVGAGI. The CDR3 nucleotides read TGTGCCAGCAGTTACGGGTCTACGGGATCCTACGAGCAGTGCTTC. Amino acid sequence: CASSYGSTGSYEQCF.

CDR3 residues: CASSGTSQNEQFF. The CDR3 DNA reads as TGCGCCAGCAGCGGGACTAGCCAAAATGAGCAGTTCTTC. The chain links TRBV5-1 to TRBJ2-1; 9 bases map to TRBD2. CDR1 is SGHRS, CDR2 YFSETQ, per germline. V lost 4 bases, J lost 7 bases, and 3 bases stayed unmatched. The CDR3 has 13 amino acids.

The chain links TRBV28 to TRBJ2-1; 9 nucleotides align to TRBD2. Germline CDR1 reads MDHEN; CDR2 reads SYDVKM. V lost 1 base to trimming and J lost 7 bases; unmatched junction nucleotides: 5. The CDR3 has 15 amino acids. CDR3 coding DNA: TGTGCCAGCAGTTTATATCGCGGGAGGGGGAATGAGCAGTTCTTC. Translation gives CASSLYRGRGNEQFF.

The chain is built from TRBV2 and TRBJ1-4; D not resolved. This CDR3 has 15 amino acids. The germline CDR1 and CDR2 sequences are SNHLY and FYNNEI. The V end was cut by 0 bases, the J end by 9 bases, with 14 bases between. The CDR3 DNA reads as TGTGCCAGCAGTGAAGCCCCCGGAGACGGGCAAAAACTGTTTTTT. Translated, it gives CASSEAPGDGQKLFF.

The chain has TRBV5-1 and TRBJ2-3; D not resolved. The CDR3 length is 16 residues. V lost 6 bases, J lost 1 base, and 18 bases lay in between. The germline V gene encodes CDR1 SGHRS and CDR2 YFSETQ. The CDR3 reads CASTLKGPWGTDTQYF. CDR3 nucleotides: TGCGCCAGCACCCTTAAGGGTCCTTGGGGCACAGATACGCAGTATTTT.

This chain links TRBV6-1 with TRBJ2-7; D ambiguous. Germline CDR1 is MNHNS and CDR2 is SASEGT. Trimming stripped 4 bases from V and 3 bases from J, with 7 bases between. This CDR3 region has 12 residues. The CDR3 loop is CASSVYSYEQYF. DNA of the CDR3: TGTGCCAGCAGTGTATACAGCTACGAGCAGTACTTC.

The rearrangement joins TRBV6-1 to TRBJ2-7, with D perhaps TRBD1 or TRBD2 (5 bases each). V gave up 6 bases and J gave up 2 bases, with 17 bases separating them. The germline gives CDR1 MNHNS, CDR2 SASEGT. The CDR3 runs 15 residues. CDR3 protein: CASSLPGTSPYEQYF. The CDR3 DNA reads as TGTGCCAGCAGCCTACCGGGGACGTCCCCCTACGAGCAGTACTTC.

A word on this clone: This sample includes further DNA sequences coding for the same CDR3. This rearrangement joins TRBV6-5 to TRBJ2-3; 10 bases match TRBD2. Per germline, CDR1 MNHEY and CDR2 SVGAGI. Trimming removed 6 bases from V and 0 bases from J; junction bases left unmatched: 0. CDR3 length: 14 residues. CDR3 sequence (DNA): TGTGCCAGCAGGACTAGCGGGAGCACAGATACGCAGTATTTT. Its translation is CASRTSGSTDTQYF.